The entry below describes one T cell receptor (beta chain). These data originate in a study of PD-L1 blockade in urothelial cancer. Indicated time point: pretreatment peripheral blood. The assay was immunoSEQ multiplex PCR, and TCRdb's table has in-frame clones only and misses some. The table has 90,000 or so clones, nearly 90% seen once. Germline CDR1 SEHNR, CDR2 FQNEAQ (reference sequence). The CDR3 covers 14 residues. Trimming stripped 5 bases from V and 1 base from J, with 12 bases between. This clonotype was obtained from a man aged 55 to 70 with urothelial cancer. The chain links TRBV7-9 to TRBJ2-7; D is uncertain. Sequenced here: PBMCs, sampled around atezolizumab (anti-PD-L1) treatment. In DNA, the CDR3 is TGTGCCAGCAGCCTTATGAGCTCGTCCTACGAGCAGTACTTC. Its protein is CASSLMSSSYEQYF.